This T cell receptor beta chain came from a study of CD8+ T cells in alopecia areata. Whole-study context: Tofacitinib lasted 6 to 18 months, then 6 months off drug.

Once RNA had been extracted, it was reverse transcribed into cDNA to act as the sequencing template. Measured with immunoSEQ multiplex PCR; TCRdb has only the in-frame clones, and not every one. The top ten clones hold roughly 15% of a sample with about 160,000 clones, around 86% of them seen once. Sorting separated CD4+ and CD8+ T cells out of PBMCs. Germline lookup yields CDR1 MNHNS and CDR2 SASEGT. J lost 2 bases, V lost 7 bases, and 10 bases had no gene match. This CDR3 has 15 residues. Regarding this clone: Its specificity is not known.

The study's findings and limits: It was lesional scalp, especially alopecia totalis/universalis, that showed higher clonality than normal scalp.

This sequence originates from a human donor with alopecia areata. J is TRBJ2-7 and V is TRBV6-1; 8 nucleotides match TRBD2. Here the sequenced sample was CD8+ T cells sorted from blood, taken at week 0. The CDR3 bases are TGTGCCAGCATGCGAACGAAGCGGGGGACCTACGAGCAGTACTTC. It encodes CASMRTKRGTYEQYF.